This T cell receptor (beta chain) appears in the sequencing data of a study of T cells in Graves' hyperthyroidism and ophthalmopathy. CDR1 and CDR2 (germline): SGHRS, YFSETQ. The CDR3 runs 16 residues. With 0 bases clipped from V and 12 bases from J, the junction kept 12 bases outside the gene matches. TCR beta CDR3 regions were amplified from RNA. RT-PCR in the first round (using the HTBI primer set) targeted the TCR CDR3. TCRdb re-derived calls from the multiplex PCR reads in MiXCR, one entry per CDR3 protein. The sample lists about 280,000 distinct CDR3 sequences, about 25% seen once, with approximately 30% in the top ten. This clonotype has a handful of counts.

The sequencing sample was made of blood. The J gene is TRBJ2-4, the V gene TRBV5-1, with 10 bases fitting TRBD2. The origin of this receptor is a man aged 40-50 years with Graves' hyperthyroidism that later progressed to Graves' ophthalmopathy. The CDR3 DNA reads as TGCGCCAGCAGCTTGGCCGGGGTAGCGGGAGGCCCCGATCAGTACTTC. Translated, it gives CASSLAGVAGGPDQYF.